These T cell receptor beta chains were read from a single sample in a study of shared clonotypes between healthy human individuals. Measured with immunoSEQ multiplex PCR; TCRdb has only the in-frame clones, and not every one. The sample yields 2 million to 2.5 million clones, 95% seen once. The sample was naive CD4+ T cells sorted from blood. Receptors originate from a man between 18 and 35 years old in good health. Both conserved end residues are part of each CDR3. D genes are given only for firm matches. Clone size, where shown, is once, few, many, or a class for clones that have expanded.

J,V,size,D,CDR3,DNA
TRBJ2-1,TRBV29-1,.,TRBD2,CSVEPRLARDREQFF,TGCAGCGTCGAACCGAGACTAGCGAGGGACCGGGAGCAGTTCTTC
TRBJ1-1,TRBV11-3,.,.,CASSFQGEETEAFF,TGTGCCAGCAGCTTTCAAGGAGAGGAGACTGAAGCTTTCTTT
TRBJ1-6,TRBV6-1,.,.,CASSEFWAANSPLHF,TGTGCCAGCAGTGAATTTTGGGCAGCTAATTCACCCCTCCACTTT
TRBJ2-4,TRBV19,.,.,CASTPGTKNIQYF,TGTGCCAGTACGCCAGGAACCAAAAACATTCAGTACTTC
TRBJ1-4,TRBV7-2,once,.,CASSPGRGSYEKLFF,TGTGCCAGCAGCCCGGGGAGGGGGTCATATGAAAAACTGTTTTTT
TRBJ2-2,TRBV10-3,.,.,CAISDKGLNTGELFF,TGTGCCATCAGTGACAAGGGTCTGAACACCGGGGAGCTGTTTTTT
TRBJ2-7,TRBV19,.,.,CASSIDVSYEQYF,TGTGCCAGTAGTATAGACGTTTCCTACGAGCAGTACTTC
TRBJ2-7,TRBV5-1,.,.,CASSLEGPRASYEQYF,TGCGCCAGCAGCTTGGAGGGACCCAGGGCGTCCTACGAGCAGTACTTC
TRBJ2-2,TRBV2,once,TRBD1,CASKGQGNTGELFF,TGTGCCAGCAAAGGACAGGGTAATACCGGGGAGCTGTTTTTT
TRBJ1-6,TRBV5-1,.,TRBD1,CASSSTTGTVGSPLHF,TGCGCCAGCAGCTCGACTACCGGGACAGTCGGATCACCCCTCCACTTT